Described below is a single T cell receptor (beta chain) sequence and its context. Antigen: not known. Assay used: immunoSEQ multiplex PCR; TCRdb lists only in-frame clones, some missing. The table lists more than 45,000 clones, about 88% of them singletons. These data come from a study of OX40 agonist ivuxolimab in advanced cancers. Background on the study: Administration of intravenous ivuxolimab to patients occurred every 2 weeks at 0.01 to 10 mg/kg.

Study-wide findings and caveats: The authors did not determine the antigen specificity of the expanded peripheral T cells.

The V gene's germline CDR1 is MNHEY and CDR2 SVGAGI. The V gene end was trimmed by 5 bases and the J gene end by 11 bases; junction bases not matched to a gene: 6. This CDR3 is built from 12 residues. The source is an adult with an advanced solid tumor such as melanoma, head and neck, liver or kidney cancer. The starting material was CD4+ or CD8+ T cells sorted from blood, obtained in a trial of the OX40 agonist ivuxolimab. The J gene is TRBJ1-3, the V gene TRBV6-5; 7 bases line up with TRBD1. The CDR3 coding sequence is TGTGCCAGCAGTCATTTGACAGGGTCCATATATTTT. Protein: CASSHLTGSIYF.